These T cell receptor beta chains were read from a single sample in a study of blood T cell repertoires in COVID-19. Assay used: immunoSEQ multiplex PCR; TCRdb lists only in-frame clones, some missing. This table has approximately 190,000 clones, around 84% appearing once. The sample was peripheral blood. These TCRs come from a man aged 25 to 40 with active or convalescent COVID-19. The CDR3 runs from the conserved cysteine through the conserved F or W. The D gene is left open where the match is weak. A clone size is listed for some rows: how often the clone was seen (once, few, many), or a class if it is expanded.

>.|once|TRBV7-3|TRBJ2-1
CASSFLWEDEQFF
TGTGCCAGCAGCTTTCTCTGGGAGGATGAGCAGTTCTTC
>.|.|TRBV4-1|TRBJ2-5
CASSQVPDGRGHETQYF
TGCGCCAGCAGCCAAGTCCCCGACGGGAGAGGTCACGAGACCCAGTACTTC
>.|once|TRBV7-9|TRBJ1-5
CASSFGSNQPQHF
TGTGCCAGCAGCTTCGGTTCCAATCAGCCCCAGCATTTT
>TRBD1|.|TRBV5-1|TRBJ2-7
CASSPDRAEQYF
TGCGCCAGCAGCCCGGACAGGGCCGAGCAGTACTTC
>TRBD1|.|TRBV14|TRBJ1-6
CASSRDRVRSPLHF
TGTGCCAGCAGCCGGGACAGGGTGAGATCACCCCTCCACTTT
>.|.|TRBV12-5|TRBJ1-3
CASGLVVWGGGNTIYF
TGTGCTAGTGGTTTGGTAGTCTGGGGAGGCGGAAACACCATATATTTT
>.|.|TRBV29-1|TRBJ1-1
CSVVGVTEAFF
TGCAGCGTTGTAGGGGTAACTGAAGCTTTCTTT
>.|.|TRBV19|TRBJ2-6
CASSIVRDGANVLTF
TGTGCCAGTAGTATAGTCAGGGATGGGGCCAACGTCCTGACTTTC
>.|.|TRBV2|TRBJ1-4
CASKESPTNEKLFF
TGTGCCAGCAAAGAGTCTCCCACTAATGAAAAACTGTTTTTT
>.|.|TRBV4-1|TRBJ1-5
CASSQGSQPQHF
TGCGCCAGCAGCCAAGGGAGTCAGCCCCAGCATTTT
>.|.|TRBV30|TRBJ2-2
CAWSKRVGATGELFF
TGTGCCTGGAGTAAAAGGGTTGGGGCCACCGGGGAGCTGTTTTTT
>TRBD1|once|TRBV5-1|TRBJ2-4
CASSSATGGTAKNIQYF
TGCGCCAGCAGTTCCGCCACAGGGGGAACAGCCAAAAACATTCAGTACTTC
>.|.|TRBV14|TRBJ1-3
CASSLGAIGLTNTIYF
TGTGCCAGCAGCCTGGGGGCCATAGGGTTGACCAACACCATATATTTT
>TRBD2|.|TRBV6-5|TRBJ2-4
CASSSGGNIQYF
TGTGCCAGCAGTAGCGGGGGTAACATTCAGTACTTC
>.|.|TRBV19|TRBJ1-2
CASQPDIPNYGYTF
TGTGCCAGTCAACCGGACATCCCTAACTATGGCTACACCTTC
>.|.|TRBV12-3/TRBV12-4|TRBJ1-5
CASSSSFGPQHF
TGTGCCAGCAGCTCCTCTTTCGGGCCCCAGCATTTT
>TRBD2|.|TRBV2|TRBJ2-3
CASSAATSGTDTQYF
TGTGCCAGCAGTGCTGCGACTAGCGGGACAGATACGCAGTATTTT
>.|.|TRBV5-6|TRBJ1-4
CASSLGWSGNEKLFF
TGTGCCAGCAGCTTGGGGTGGTCGGGGAATGAAAAACTGTTTTTT
>.|.|TRBV29-1|TRBJ1-1
CSALHTEAFF
TGCAGCGCGCTTCACACTGAAGCTTTCTTT
>.|.|TRBV3-1/TRBV3-2|TRBJ1-3
CASTTTPTASGNTIYF
TGTGCCAGCACGACAACTCCGACAGCCTCTGGAAACACCATATATTTT
>.|.|TRBV24-1|TRBJ2-1
CATSDDRSSYNEQFF
TGTGCCACCAGTGACGACAGGAGCTCCTACAATGAGCAGTTCTTC
>TRBD1|.|TRBV27|TRBJ1-2
CASSRTGAGRGYTF
TGTGCCAGCAGCCGGACAGGGGCGGGACGGGGCTACACCTTC
>TRBD1|.|TRBV4-1|TRBJ1-2
CASSRDPGQGAPGYTF
TGCGCCAGCAGCCGAGACCCGGGACAGGGGGCGCCTGGCTACACCTTC
>TRBD2|.|TRBV27|TRBJ2-7
CASSLSGTSVYEQYF
TGTGCCAGCAGTTTATCTGGGACTAGCGTTTACGAGCAGTACTTC
>.|.|TRBV7-9|TRBJ1-1
CASSERGAMNTEAFF
TGTGCCAGCAGCGAACGGGGGGCCATGAACACTGAAGCTTTCTTT
>.|.|TRBV7-9|TRBJ1-2
CASSLATRESYGYTF
TGTGCCAGCAGCTTAGCGACGAGGGAGAGCTATGGCTACACCTTC
>TRBD1|once|TRBV5-4|TRBJ1-2
CASSLGSTGAAYGYTF
TGTGCCAGCAGCTTGGGCTCAACAGGGGCCGCCTATGGCTACACCTTC
>.|once|TRBV19|TRBJ1-4
CASSIEGAANEKLFF
TGTGCCAGTAGTATAGAAGGGGCAGCTAATGAAAAACTGTTTTTT
>.|.|TRBV19|TRBJ1-4
CASRTSEKLFF
TGTGCCAGTAGGACTAGTGAAAAACTGTTTTTT
>.|.|TRBV5-5|TRBJ2-2
CASSPARVTGELFF
TGTGCCAGCAGCCCCGCAAGAGTCACCGGGGAGCTGTTTTTT
>TRBD1|.|TRBV30|TRBJ1-2
CAWKQGPGYGYTF
TGTGCCTGGAAACAGGGGCCGGGGTATGGCTACACCTTC
>.|.|TRBV28|TRBJ1-1
CASSSATVNTEAFF
TGTGCCAGCAGTTCAGCTACAGTGAACACTGAAGCTTTCTTT
>.|.|TRBV5-1|TRBJ1-1
CASSLDRPQGVNTEAFF
TGCGCCAGCAGCTTGGACCGGCCGCAAGGGGTGAACACTGAAGCTTTCTTT
>.|.|TRBV19|TRBJ1-1
CASSFQNTEAFF
TGTGCCAGTAGTTTCCAGAACACTGAAGCTTTCTTT
>.|once|TRBV24-1|TRBJ1-2
CATSDLARIGSYTF
TGTGCCACCAGTGATTTGGCCAGGATCGGATCCTACACCTTC
>.|.|TRBV19|TRBJ2-5
CASSITARGTQYF
TGTGCCAGTAGTATTACCGCGCGCGGGACCCAGTACTTC
>.|.|TRBV30|TRBJ2-5
CAWSGQGKTQYF
TGTGCCTGGAGTGGCCAGGGCAAGACCCAGTACTTC
>TRBD2|.|TRBV6-6|TRBJ2-5
CASSYTSGTSGAQYF
TGTGCCAGCAGTTACACCTCCGGGACTAGTGGGGCCCAGTACTTC
>.|.|TRBV7-3|TRBJ1-1
CASSENEGLNTEAFF
TGTGCCAGCAGCGAAAACGAGGGTCTGAACACTGAAGCTTTCTTT
>TRBD1|.|TRBV5-1|TRBJ1-2
CASSGDTGTGLSGYTF
TGCGCCAGCAGCGGGGACACCGGGACAGGGCTGAGTGGCTACACCTTC